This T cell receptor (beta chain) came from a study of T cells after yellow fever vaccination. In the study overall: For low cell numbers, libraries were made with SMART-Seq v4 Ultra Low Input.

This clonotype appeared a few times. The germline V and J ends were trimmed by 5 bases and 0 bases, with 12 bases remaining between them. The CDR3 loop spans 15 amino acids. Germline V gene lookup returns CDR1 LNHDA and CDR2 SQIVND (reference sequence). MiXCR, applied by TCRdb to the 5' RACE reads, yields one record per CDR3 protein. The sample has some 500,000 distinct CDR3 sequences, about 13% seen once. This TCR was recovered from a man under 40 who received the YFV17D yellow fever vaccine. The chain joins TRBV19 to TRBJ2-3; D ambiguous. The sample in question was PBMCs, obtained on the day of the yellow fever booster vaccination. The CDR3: CASSVDSASTDTQYF. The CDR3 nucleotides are TGTGCCAGTAGTGTTGATTCGGCTAGCACAGATACGCAGTATTTT.